Listed below are T cell receptor beta chains from one sample, sequenced in a study of post-analysis software for immune sequencing data. MiXCR, run by TCRdb on the PCR reads, gives a single entry per CDR3 protein. Of about 770,000 distinct CDR3 sequences in the sample, about 45% were seen once. The sample was blood. The source is a girl between 5 and 17 years old with multiple sclerosis. Both conserved end residues are part of each CDR3. Fields, in order: V gene, J gene, clone size, CDR3 length, D gene, CDR3 protein, CDR3 DNA. D genes are given only for firm matches. Clone size, where shown, is once, few, many, or a class for clones that have expanded.

V gene: TRBV20-1; J gene: TRBJ1-5; clone size: .; CDR3 length: 16; D gene: .; CDR3 protein: CSASDMGGGYNQPQHF; CDR3 DNA: TGCAGTGCTAGTGACATGGGAGGGGGATACAATCAGCCCCAGCATTTT
V gene: TRBV20-1; J gene: TRBJ2-1; clone size: .; CDR3 length: 16; D gene: TRBD2; CDR3 protein: CSASRTSGSKYNEQFF; CDR3 DNA: TGCAGTGCTAGCCGGACTAGCGGGAGCAAATACAATGAGCAGTTCTTC
V gene: TRBV20-1; J gene: TRBJ2-1; clone size: .; CDR3 length: 14; D gene: .; CDR3 protein: CSVGQRTKHNEQFF; CDR3 DNA: TGCAGTGTTGGGCAGCGAACTAAGCACAATGAGCAGTTCTTC
V gene: TRBV20-1; J gene: TRBJ2-7; clone size: once; CDR3 length: 14; D gene: .; CDR3 protein: CSARVWGSGYEQYF; CDR3 DNA: TGCAGTGCTAGAGTTTGGGGATCGGGCTACGAGCAGTACTTC
V gene: TRBV7-3; J gene: TRBJ1-1; clone size: .; CDR3 length: 13; D gene: .; CDR3 protein: CASSPGNSFEAFF; CDR3 DNA: TGTGCCAGCAGCCCAGGGAACTCTTTTGAAGCTTTCTTT
V gene: TRBV20-1; J gene: TRBJ2-7; clone size: .; CDR3 length: 16; D gene: TRBD2; CDR3 protein: CSARGTSGRTVGEQYF; CDR3 DNA: TGCAGTGCTAGAGGGACTAGCGGGAGGACCGTGGGCGAGCAGTACTTC
V gene: TRBV7-6; J gene: TRBJ1-6; clone size: few; CDR3 length: 16; D gene: TRBD1; CDR3 protein: CASSTTIQGVILPLHF; CDR3 DNA: TGTGCCAGCAGCACCACAATACAGGGGGTAATTCTGCCCCTCCACTTT
V gene: TRBV7-2; J gene: TRBJ1-6; clone size: few; CDR3 length: 14; D gene: .; CDR3 protein: CASSLAGINSPLHF; CDR3 DNA: TGTGCCAGCAGCTTAGCAGGGATTAATTCACCCCTCCACTTT
V gene: TRBV12-3/TRBV12-4; J gene: TRBJ2-5; clone size: once; CDR3 length: 14; D gene: TRBD1; CDR3 protein: CASSFQGATKTQYF; CDR3 DNA: TGTGCCAGCAGTTTTCAGGGGGCAACGAAGACCCAGTACTTC
V gene: TRBV20-1; J gene: TRBJ2-7; clone size: .; CDR3 length: 10; D gene: .; CDR3 protein: CSAEVGEQYF; CDR3 DNA: TGCAGTGCGGAGGTGGGTGAGCAGTACTTC
V gene: TRBV20-1; J gene: TRBJ2-7; clone size: few; CDR3 length: 14; D gene: TRBD2; CDR3 protein: CSASVLAGSYEQYF; CDR3 DNA: TGCAGTGCTTCCGTACTAGCGGGGTCCTACGAGCAGTACTTC
V gene: TRBV12-3/TRBV12-4; J gene: TRBJ2-1; clone size: many; CDR3 length: 12; D gene: .; CDR3 protein: CASSLGGREQFF; CDR3 DNA: TGTGCCAGCAGTTTAGGGGGCCGAGAGCAGTTCTTC
V gene: TRBV7-2; J gene: TRBJ2-3; clone size: .; CDR3 length: 14; D gene: .; CDR3 protein: CASRPEGGPDTQYF; CDR3 DNA: TGTGCCAGCAGGCCGGAAGGAGGTCCAGATACGCAGTATTTT
V gene: TRBV6-1; J gene: TRBJ2-7; clone size: few; CDR3 length: 14; D gene: .; CDR3 protein: CASSTGPDGYEQYF; CDR3 DNA: TGTGCCAGCAGTACAGGACCCGACGGGTACGAGCAGTACTTC
V gene: TRBV30; J gene: TRBJ1-1; clone size: .; CDR3 length: 10; D gene: .; CDR3 protein: CAWRVTEAFF; CDR3 DNA: TGTGCCTGGAGGGTTACTGAAGCTTTCTTT